This paragraph reports one T cell receptor (beta chain). Assay used: immunoSEQ multiplex PCR; TCRdb lists only in-frame clones, some missing. This sample has approximately 56,000 clones, with more than 80% found just once. The sample originates from a study of cytomegalovirus exposure and HLA in healthy donors. The sample taken for sequencing was PBMCs. The sequence came from a man younger than 35 in good health and CMV-seronegative.

The CDR3: CASSRGGQGGEQYF. For the CDR3, the DNA is TGTGCCAGCAGCCGAGGTGGACAGGGGGGCGAGCAGTACTTC. This chain uses TRBV7-2 with TRBJ2-7; 10 bases fit TRBD1. With 5 bases clipped from V and 6 bases from J, the junction kept 7 bases outside the gene matches. The germline CDR1 and CDR2 sequences are SGHTA and FQGNSA. This CDR3 is built from 14 residues.